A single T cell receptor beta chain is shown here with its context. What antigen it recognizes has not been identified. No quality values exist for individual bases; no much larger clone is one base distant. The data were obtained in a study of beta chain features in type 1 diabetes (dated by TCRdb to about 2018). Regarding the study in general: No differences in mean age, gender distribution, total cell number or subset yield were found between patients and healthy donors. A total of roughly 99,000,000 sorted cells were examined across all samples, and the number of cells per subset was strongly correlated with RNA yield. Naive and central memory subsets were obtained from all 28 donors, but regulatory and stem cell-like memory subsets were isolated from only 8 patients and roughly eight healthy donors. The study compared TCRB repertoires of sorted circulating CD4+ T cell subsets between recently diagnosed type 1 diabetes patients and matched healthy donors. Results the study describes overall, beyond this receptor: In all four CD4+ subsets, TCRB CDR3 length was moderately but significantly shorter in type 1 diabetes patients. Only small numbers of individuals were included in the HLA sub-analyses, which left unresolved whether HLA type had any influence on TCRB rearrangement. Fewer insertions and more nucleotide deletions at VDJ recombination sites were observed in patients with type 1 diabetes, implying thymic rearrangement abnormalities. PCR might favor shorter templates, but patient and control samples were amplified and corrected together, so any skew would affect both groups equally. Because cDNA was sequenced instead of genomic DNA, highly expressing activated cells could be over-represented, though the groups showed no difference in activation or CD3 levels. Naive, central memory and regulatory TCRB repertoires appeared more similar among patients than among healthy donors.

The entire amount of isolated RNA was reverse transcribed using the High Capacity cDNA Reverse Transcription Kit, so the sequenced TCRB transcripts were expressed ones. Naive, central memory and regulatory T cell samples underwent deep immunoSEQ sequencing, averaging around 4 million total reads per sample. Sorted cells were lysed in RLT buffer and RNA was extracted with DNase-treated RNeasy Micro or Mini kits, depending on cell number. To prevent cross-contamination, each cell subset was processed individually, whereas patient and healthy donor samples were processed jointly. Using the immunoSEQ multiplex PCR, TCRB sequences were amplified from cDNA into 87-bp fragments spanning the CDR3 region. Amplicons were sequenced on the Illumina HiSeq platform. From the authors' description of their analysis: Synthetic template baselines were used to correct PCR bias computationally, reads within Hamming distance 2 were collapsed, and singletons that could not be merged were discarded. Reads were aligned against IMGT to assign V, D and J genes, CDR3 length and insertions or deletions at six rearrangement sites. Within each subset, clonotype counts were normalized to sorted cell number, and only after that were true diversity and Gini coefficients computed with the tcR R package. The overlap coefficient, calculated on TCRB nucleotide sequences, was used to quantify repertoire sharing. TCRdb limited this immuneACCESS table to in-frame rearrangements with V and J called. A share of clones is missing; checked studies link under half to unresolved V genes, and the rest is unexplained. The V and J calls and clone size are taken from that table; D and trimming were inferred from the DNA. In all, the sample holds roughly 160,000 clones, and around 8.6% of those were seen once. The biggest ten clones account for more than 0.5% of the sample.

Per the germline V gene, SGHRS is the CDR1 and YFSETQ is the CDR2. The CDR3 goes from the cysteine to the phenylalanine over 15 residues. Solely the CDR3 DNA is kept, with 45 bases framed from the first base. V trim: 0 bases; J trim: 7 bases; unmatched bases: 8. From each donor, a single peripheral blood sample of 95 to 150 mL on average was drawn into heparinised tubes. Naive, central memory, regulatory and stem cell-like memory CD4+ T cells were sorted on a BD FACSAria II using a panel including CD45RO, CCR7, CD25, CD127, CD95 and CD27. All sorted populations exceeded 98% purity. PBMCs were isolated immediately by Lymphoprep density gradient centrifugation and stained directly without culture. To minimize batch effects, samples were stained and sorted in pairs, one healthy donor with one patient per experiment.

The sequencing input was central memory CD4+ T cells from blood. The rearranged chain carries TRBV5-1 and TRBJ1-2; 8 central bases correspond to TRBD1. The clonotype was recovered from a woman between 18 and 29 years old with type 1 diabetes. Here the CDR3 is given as CASSLEGQGAGGYTF. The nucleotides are TGCGCCAGCAGCTTGGAGGGGCAGGGGGCCGGTGGCTACACCTTC.